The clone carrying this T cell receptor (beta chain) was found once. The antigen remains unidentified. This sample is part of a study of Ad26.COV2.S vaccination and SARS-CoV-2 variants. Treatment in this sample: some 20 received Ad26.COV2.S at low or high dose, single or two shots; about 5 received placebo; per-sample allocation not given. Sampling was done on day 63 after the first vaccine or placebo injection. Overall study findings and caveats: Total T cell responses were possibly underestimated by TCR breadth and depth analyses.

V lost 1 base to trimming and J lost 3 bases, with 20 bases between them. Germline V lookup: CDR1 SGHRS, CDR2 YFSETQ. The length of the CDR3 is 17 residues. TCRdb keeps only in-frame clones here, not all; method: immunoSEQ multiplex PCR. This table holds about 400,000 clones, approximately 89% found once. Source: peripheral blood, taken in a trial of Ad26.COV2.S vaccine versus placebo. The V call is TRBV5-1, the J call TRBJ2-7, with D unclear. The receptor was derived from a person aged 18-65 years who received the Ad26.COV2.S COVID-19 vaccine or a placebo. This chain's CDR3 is CASSLWNQFQPNYEQYF. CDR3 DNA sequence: TGCGCCAGCAGCTTGTGGAACCAGTTCCAGCCCAACTACGAGCAGTACTTC.